These T cell receptor beta chains were read from a single sample in a study of blood T cells in healthy people across ages. TCRdb redid the calling of the 5' RACE reads with MiXCR, one entry per CDR3 protein. The sample yields roughly 1,500,000 distinct CDR3 sequences, about 31% seen once. Sequences were obtained from blood. All receptors come from a woman in her twenties or thirties in good health. Both conserved end residues are part of each CDR3. Fields, in order: J gene, clone size, CDR3 length, V gene, D gene, CDR3 protein, CDR3 DNA. The D gene is left open where the match is weak. Size values are once, few and many counts, or a class for expanded clones, and some rows have none.

j_gene: TRBJ1-4; abundance: .; len: 14; v_gene: TRBV29-1; d_gene: TRBD1; CDR3aa: CSTQAAGGNEKLFF; CDR3nt: TGCAGCACTCAAGCGGCAGGGGGCAATGAAAAACTGTTTTTT
j_gene: TRBJ2-7; abundance: .; len: 14; v_gene: TRBV20-1; d_gene: .; CDR3aa: CSARGGFPGYEQYF; CDR3nt: TGCAGTGCTAGAGGGGGGTTTCCAGGCTACGAGCAGTACTTC
j_gene: TRBJ2-7; abundance: .; len: 17; v_gene: TRBV12-3/TRBV12-4; d_gene: TRBD2; CDR3aa: CASRPNFGTSGGYEQYF; CDR3nt: TGTGCCAGCAGGCCCAACTTCGGAACTAGCGGGGGTTACGAGCAGTACTTC
j_gene: TRBJ2-7; abundance: few; len: 17; v_gene: TRBV14; d_gene: TRBD1; CDR3aa: CASSPRVVDRSSYEQYF; CDR3nt: TGTGCCAGCAGCCCCCGGGTTGTGGACAGGTCATCCTACGAGCAGTACTTC
j_gene: TRBJ2-1; abundance: many; len: 15; v_gene: TRBV10-3; d_gene: TRBD2; CDR3aa: CAISLLAGDYNEQFF; CDR3nt: TGTGCCATCAGTCTACTAGCGGGAGATTACAATGAGCAGTTCTTC
j_gene: TRBJ2-1; abundance: .; len: 14; v_gene: TRBV18; d_gene: .; CDR3aa: CASSQGADSPEQFF; CDR3nt: TGTGCCAGCTCGCAAGGGGCGGATTCTCCTGAGCAGTTCTTC
j_gene: TRBJ2-1; abundance: .; len: 18; v_gene: TRBV10-3; d_gene: TRBD1; CDR3aa: CAISEGQGTPLSYNEQFF; CDR3nt: TGTGCCATCAGTGAGGGACAGGGGACCCCCTTGTCCTACAATGAGCAGTTCTTC
j_gene: TRBJ2-7; abundance: .; len: 17; v_gene: TRBV7-2; d_gene: .; CDR3aa: CASSLAGQQIISYEQYF; CDR3nt: TGTGCCAGCAGCTTAGCAGGACAGCAAATAATCTCCTACGAGCAGTACTTC
j_gene: TRBJ1-1; abundance: .; len: 14; v_gene: TRBV6-1; d_gene: .; CDR3aa: CASSDFAGRTEAFF; CDR3nt: TGTGCCAGCAGTGACTTTGCGGGGCGGACTGAAGCTTTCTTT
j_gene: TRBJ2-7; abundance: .; len: 14; v_gene: TRBV20-1; d_gene: TRBD1; CDR3aa: CSAREGTGIYEQYF; CDR3nt: TGCAGTGCTAGAGAAGGGACAGGGATTTACGAGCAGTACTTC
j_gene: TRBJ2-7; abundance: .; len: 15; v_gene: TRBV7-9; d_gene: TRBD1; CDR3aa: CASSSNRQGSYEQYF; CDR3nt: TGTGCCAGCAGCTCCAACCGACAGGGGAGTTACGAGCAGTACTTC
j_gene: TRBJ1-1; abundance: few; len: 14; v_gene: TRBV6-2/TRBV6-3; d_gene: .; CDR3aa: CASSKPMGRGEAFF; CDR3nt: TGTGCCAGCAGTAAACCTATGGGAAGGGGTGAAGCTTTCTTT
j_gene: TRBJ1-1; abundance: .; len: 15; v_gene: TRBV4-1; d_gene: .; CDR3aa: CASSLGAVRNTEAFF; CDR3nt: TGCGCCAGCAGCCTTGGAGCGGTGAGGAACACTGAAGCTTTCTTT
j_gene: TRBJ2-2; abundance: few; len: 16; v_gene: TRBV4-1; d_gene: .; CDR3aa: CASSQRSGILPGELFF; CDR3nt: TGCGCCAGCAGCCAGAGATCCGGGATCCTCCCCGGGGAGCTGTTTTTT
j_gene: TRBJ2-7; abundance: .; len: 14; v_gene: TRBV3-1; d_gene: .; CDR3aa: CASSQRGFEGEQYF; CDR3nt: TGTGCCAGCAGCCAGAGGGGCTTCGAGGGCGAGCAGTACTTC
j_gene: TRBJ2-2; abundance: .; len: 13; v_gene: TRBV29-1; d_gene: .; CDR3aa: CSARVTPTGELFF; CDR3nt: TGCAGCGCCCGGGTCACCCCAACCGGGGAGCTGTTTTTT
j_gene: TRBJ2-5; abundance: few; len: 13; v_gene: TRBV20-1; d_gene: .; CDR3aa: CSARVWTEETQYF; CDR3nt: TGCAGTGCTAGAGTATGGACAGAAGAGACCCAGTACTTC
j_gene: TRBJ2-3; abundance: once; len: 16; v_gene: TRBV5-6; d_gene: .; CDR3aa: CASRPGTDSLTDTQYF; CDR3nt: TGTGCCAGCAGACCCGGGACTGACAGCCTCACAGATACGCAGTATTTT
j_gene: TRBJ2-2; abundance: .; len: 15; v_gene: TRBV28; d_gene: .; CDR3aa: CASSSPQGPSGELFF; CDR3nt: TGTGCCAGCAGTTCCCCACAGGGTCCTTCCGGGGAGCTGTTTTTT
j_gene: TRBJ2-7; abundance: .; len: 15; v_gene: TRBV20-1; d_gene: .; CDR3aa: CSADLTGPSSYEQYF; CDR3nt: TGCAGTGCGGACCTGACAGGTCCTAGCTCCTACGAGCAGTACTTC
j_gene: TRBJ1-2; abundance: .; len: 13; v_gene: TRBV5-1; d_gene: .; CDR3aa: CASRQEANYGYTF; CDR3nt: TGCGCCAGCCGACAGGAAGCTAACTATGGCTACACCTTC
j_gene: TRBJ2-3; abundance: .; len: 17; v_gene: TRBV4-1; d_gene: TRBD2; CDR3aa: CASSQDVSGRAQDTQYF; CDR3nt: TGCGCCAGCAGCCAAGATGTTAGCGGGAGGGCCCAGGATACGCAGTATTTT
j_gene: TRBJ1-2; abundance: .; len: 13; v_gene: TRBV10-3; d_gene: .; CDR3aa: CVISPDGGSGYTF; CDR3nt: TGTGTCATCAGTCCGGACGGGGGGAGTGGCTACACCTTC
j_gene: TRBJ2-5; abundance: .; len: 15; v_gene: TRBV7-7; d_gene: .; CDR3aa: CASREGVSQQETQYF; CDR3nt: TGTGCCAGCCGCGAGGGGGTCTCGCAACAAGAGACCCAGTACTTC
j_gene: TRBJ2-7; abundance: .; len: 13; v_gene: TRBV20-1; d_gene: .; CDR3aa: CSARSGVAYEQYF; CDR3nt: TGCAGTGCTAGGTCAGGCGTTGCCTACGAGCAGTACTTC
j_gene: TRBJ1-5; abundance: .; len: 14; v_gene: TRBV7-2; d_gene: .; CDR3aa: CASSPLLSVQPQHF; CDR3nt: TGTGCCAGCAGCCCCCTTTTGTCCGTTCAGCCCCAGCATTTT
j_gene: TRBJ2-1; abundance: .; len: 20; v_gene: TRBV9; d_gene: TRBD2; CDR3aa: CASSVGLGTSGESSYNEQFF; CDR3nt: TGTGCCAGCAGCGTAGGGCTAGGGACTAGCGGGGAGAGCTCCTACAATGAGCAGTTCTTC
j_gene: TRBJ2-7; abundance: few; len: 13; v_gene: TRBV2; d_gene: .; CDR3aa: CASSEAVVDEQYF; CDR3nt: TGTGCCAGCAGTGAAGCCGTCGTTGACGAGCAGTACTTC
j_gene: TRBJ1-3; abundance: .; len: 17; v_gene: TRBV15; d_gene: TRBD1; CDR3aa: CATSRDGGQGASDTIYF; CDR3nt: TGTGCCACCAGCAGAGATGGGGGACAGGGGGCTTCGGACACCATATATTTT
j_gene: TRBJ2-7; abundance: .; len: 13; v_gene: TRBV6-5; d_gene: .; CDR3aa: CASSSASIYEQYF; CDR3nt: TGTGCCAGCAGCTCCGCGTCGATCTACGAGCAGTACTTC
j_gene: TRBJ2-1; abundance: few; len: 17; v_gene: TRBV4-1; d_gene: TRBD2; CDR3aa: CASSQVISGSSYNEQFF; CDR3nt: TGCGCCAGCAGCCAAGTAATAAGCGGGAGCTCCTACAATGAGCAGTTCTTC
j_gene: TRBJ2-7; abundance: few; len: 14; v_gene: TRBV3-1; d_gene: .; CDR3aa: CASTPNWSSYEQYF; CDR3nt: TGTGCCAGCACCCCCAACTGGAGCTCCTACGAGCAGTACTTC
j_gene: TRBJ1-5; abundance: few; len: 16; v_gene: TRBV7-3; d_gene: .; CDR3aa: CASSPGRRVNNQPQHF; CDR3nt: TGTGCCAGCAGCCCGGGTAGACGGGTTAACAATCAGCCCCAGCATTTT
j_gene: TRBJ2-7; abundance: .; len: 16; v_gene: TRBV5-1; d_gene: TRBD2; CDR3aa: CASSLGGTSGYYEQYF; CDR3nt: TGCGCCAGCAGCTTGGGAGGCACTAGCGGATACTACGAGCAGTACTTC
j_gene: TRBJ1-4; abundance: .; len: 15; v_gene: TRBV12-3/TRBV12-4; d_gene: .; CDR3aa: CASSSKGFGNEKLFF; CDR3nt: TGTGCCAGCAGTTCGAAGGGGTTCGGAAATGAAAAACTGTTTTTT
j_gene: TRBJ2-4; abundance: .; len: 17; v_gene: TRBV27; d_gene: TRBD1; CDR3aa: CASSPGTGRSNLNIQYF; CDR3nt: TGTGCCAGCAGTCCCGGGACAGGGAGGTCCAATTTAAACATTCAGTACTTC
j_gene: TRBJ2-7; abundance: .; len: 14; v_gene: TRBV4-1; d_gene: TRBD1; CDR3aa: CASSHPTGVGEQYF; CDR3nt: TGCGCCAGCAGCCACCCCACAGGGGTAGGCGAGCAGTACTTC
j_gene: TRBJ2-5; abundance: .; len: 17; v_gene: TRBV5-1; d_gene: TRBD2; CDR3aa: CASRTGTSGGARETQYF; CDR3nt: TGCGCCAGCAGAACCGGGACTAGCGGGGGGGCACGGGAGACCCAGTACTTC
j_gene: TRBJ2-2; abundance: few; len: 12; v_gene: TRBV12-5; d_gene: .; CDR3aa: CASGFGTGELFF; CDR3nt: TGTGCTAGTGGTTTCGGCACCGGGGAGCTGTTTTTT
j_gene: TRBJ2-7; abundance: many; len: 16; v_gene: TRBV20-1; d_gene: TRBD2; CDR3aa: CSASRPSGGRTYEQYF; CDR3nt: TGCAGTGCTAGTAGGCCTAGCGGGGGGCGCACCTACGAGCAGTACTTC
j_gene: TRBJ2-7; abundance: few; len: 12; v_gene: TRBV7-8; d_gene: TRBD2; CDR3aa: CASSSAGREQYF; CDR3nt: TGTGCCAGCAGCTCAGCGGGGCGCGAGCAGTACTTC
j_gene: TRBJ2-3; abundance: few; len: 13; v_gene: TRBV24-1; d_gene: TRBD1; CDR3aa: CATRGQRTDTQYF; CDR3nt: TGTGCCACCAGGGGACAGCGCACAGATACGCAGTATTTT
j_gene: TRBJ1-2; abundance: few; len: 13; v_gene: TRBV25-1; d_gene: TRBD1; CDR3aa: CASSGDRRYGYTF; CDR3nt: TGTGCCAGCAGTGGGGACAGAAGATATGGCTACACCTTC
j_gene: TRBJ2-7; abundance: .; len: 14; v_gene: TRBV20-1; d_gene: .; CDR3aa: CSATHKGEFYEQYF; CDR3nt: TGCAGTGCTACACACAAAGGGGAGTTTTACGAGCAGTACTTC
j_gene: TRBJ2-7; abundance: .; len: 15; v_gene: TRBV20-1; d_gene: .; CDR3aa: CSARGGEGAPYEQYF; CDR3nt: TGCAGTGCTAGAGGGGGCGAAGGGGCCCCCTACGAGCAGTACTTC
j_gene: TRBJ2-1; abundance: few; len: 15; v_gene: TRBV20-1; d_gene: TRBD2; CDR3aa: CSAREGGLAGYEQFF; CDR3nt: TGCAGTGCTAGAGAGGGGGGACTAGCGGGATATGAGCAGTTCTTC
j_gene: TRBJ2-1; abundance: .; len: 14; v_gene: TRBV15; d_gene: .; CDR3aa: CATSRDGGGNEQFF; CDR3nt: TGTGCCACCAGCAGAGATGGAGGGGGCAATGAGCAGTTCTTC
j_gene: TRBJ1-1; abundance: .; len: 14; v_gene: TRBV2; d_gene: .; CDR3aa: CASSVRDTNTEAFF; CDR3nt: TGTGCCAGCAGTGTAAGAGATACGAACACTGAAGCTTTCTTT
j_gene: TRBJ2-1; abundance: .; len: 16; v_gene: TRBV2; d_gene: .; CDR3aa: CASSRQPYLQTGEQFF; CDR3nt: TGTGCCAGCAGTCGACAGCCCTATCTTCAGACGGGTGAGCAGTTCTTC
j_gene: TRBJ2-7; abundance: .; len: 15; v_gene: TRBV4-1; d_gene: .; CDR3aa: CASSHRLAGLSEQYF; CDR3nt: TGCGCCAGCAGCCATCGCTTGGCAGGGCTGAGCGAGCAGTACTTC
j_gene: TRBJ1-4; abundance: few; len: 15; v_gene: TRBV7-9; d_gene: .; CDR3aa: CASSSRLSGAEKLFF; CDR3nt: TGTGCCAGCAGCTCCCGATTGTCGGGGGCGGAAAAACTGTTTTTT
j_gene: TRBJ1-2; abundance: .; len: 11; v_gene: TRBV12-3/TRBV12-4; d_gene: .; CDR3aa: CASQNRVGYTF; CDR3nt: TGTGCCAGCCAAAACAGGGTCGGCTACACCTTC
j_gene: TRBJ1-2; abundance: .; len: 12; v_gene: TRBV20-1; d_gene: TRBD1; CDR3aa: CSATGGVYGYTF; CDR3nt: TGCAGTGCTACAGGGGGCGTCTATGGCTACACCTTC
j_gene: TRBJ2-7; abundance: .; len: 13; v_gene: TRBV21-1; d_gene: .; CDR3aa: CASSKVYGDEQYF; CDR3nt: TGTGCCAGCAGCAAAGTTTACGGGGACGAGCAGTACTTC
j_gene: TRBJ1-6; abundance: .; len: 16; v_gene: TRBV7-2; d_gene: TRBD1; CDR3aa: CASSLHAGGGGSPRHF; CDR3nt: TGTGCCAGCAGCTTACATGCAGGGGGCGGCGGTTCACCCCGCCACTTT